Each of the 27 T cell receptor beta chains below was sequenced from the same sample in a study of T cell responses to AZD1222 COVID-19 vaccine. The repertoire was sequenced with immunoSEQ multiplex PCR; TCRdb's copy has only in-frame clones and lacks some. The data show more than 110,000 clones, 90% seen once. The source material was peripheral blood, sampled on day 0 of AZD1222 vaccination. The receptor source for this set is an adult in good health.

The gene calls are TRBV9 and TRBJ2-7; D might be TRBD2 (5 bases). V lost 2 bases to trimming and J lost 3 bases, with 15 bases between them. Germline CDR1 reads SGDLS; CDR2 reads YYNGEE. CDR3 length equals 15 residues. CDR3 DNA: TGTGCCAGCAGCGTCGCGATACACGGGGACTACGAGCAGTACTTC. It translates to CASSVAIHGDYEQYF.

The chain has TRBV7-2 and TRBJ2-7; D is ambiguous. The CDR3 loop spans 13 amino acids. Germline V gene lookup returns CDR1 SGHTA and CDR2 FQGNSA. Trimming left V 6 bases short and J 0 bases short, with 9 bases between. The CDR3 here is CASRLDPSYEQYF. The DNA for the CDR3 is TGTGCCAGCAGGTTGGATCCCTCCTACGAGCAGTACTTC.

V usage is TRBV7-3 and J usage is TRBJ1-2; TRBD1 might be the D (5 bases). This CDR3 has 14 amino acids. V was trimmed by 2 bases and J by 5 bases, leaving 12 bases between them. Per germline, CDR1 SGHTA and CDR2 FQGTGA. In DNA, the CDR3 is TGTGCCAGCAGCTTAGGGGGGACTGATTATGGCTACACCTTC. It encodes CASSLGGTDYGYTF.

The CDR3 loop reads CATSDFPAAPLHF. CDR3 DNA sequence: TGTGCCACCAGTGATTTTCCAGCAGCGCCCCTCCACTTT. The V call is TRBV24-1, the J call TRBJ1-6; D is unclear. Looked up from germline, CDR1 is KGHDR and CDR2 is SFDVKD. This CDR3 has 13 amino acids. Deletions cut 1 base from V and 13 bases from J, with 10 bases between.

The chain couples TRBV15 to TRBJ2-7; TRBD1 agrees at 7 bases. CDR1 and CDR2 from the germline V gene are LNHNV and YYDKDF (reference sequence). This CDR3 comprises 15 residues. V was pared by 0 bases and J by 5 bases, with 7 bases of the junction left unmatched. DNA of the CDR3: TGTGCCACCAGCAGAGATCCGACAGGGCTCAACGAGCAGTACTTC. This gives the protein CATSRDPTGLNEQYF.

The chain carries TRBV3-1 (or the pseudogene TRBV3-2) and TRBJ2-5, with TRBD2 matching 14 bases. The ends lost 4 bases at V and 1 base at J; junction bases unmatched: 2. This CDR3 comprises 16 residues. Germline loops: CDR1 LGHDT, CDR2 YNNKEL (reference sequence). CDR3 amino acids: CASSLGLAGGQETQYF. The CDR3 DNA reads TGTGCCAGCAGCCTCGGACTAGCGGGGGGCCAAGAGACCCAGTACTTC.

This clone occurred many times. The chain uses TRBV6-5 and TRBJ1-1, with D hard to call. The CDR3 totals 15 residues. The V gene lost 4 bases and the J gene lost 4 bases, with 16 bases spanning the gap. CDR1 is MNHEY and CDR2 is SVGAGI in the germline V gene. DNA for the CDR3: TGTGCCAGCAGTTTGGGCCCGGAGGGCGGCACTGAAGCTTTCTTT. Its protein product is CASSLGPEGGTEAFF.

This clone was detected only once. This chain links TRBV30 with TRBJ2-2, with D uncertain. This CDR3 has 14 residues. CDR1 is GTSNPN and CDR2 is SVGIG in the germline V gene (reference sequence). V dropped 4 bases and J dropped 3 bases, with 12 bases sitting between them. The CDR3 sequence is CAWNGRVDTGELFF. For the CDR3, the DNA is TGTGCCTGGAACGGTAGGGTGGACACCGGGGAGCTGTTTTTT.

This chain joins TRBV27 and TRBJ1-6; no firm D call. Trimming shortened V by 3 bases and J by 8 bases, and 5 bases separated the two germline ends. Germline assignment: CDR1 MNHEY and CDR2 SMNVEV (reference sequence). CDR3 length: 12 residues. The CDR3 DNA reads TGTGCCAGCAGTTTTTTGGATTCACCCCTCCACTTT. This codes for CASSFLDSPLHF.

The chain uses TRBV25-1 and TRBJ1-2; no firm D call. Germline assignment: CDR1 MGHDK and CDR2 SYGVNS. With 3 bases removed from V and 5 bases from J, the gap between germline ends came to 7 bases. The CDR3 runs to 12 residues. The CDR3 here is CASSDLGYGYTF. DNA for the CDR3: TGTGCCAGCAGTGATCTTGGTTATGGCTACACCTTC.

The genes are TRBV7-2 and TRBJ2-1; weak D call: TRBD2 (5 bases). V shed 4 bases and J shed 0 bases, with 22 bases lying between them. The CDR3 spans 19 residues. Per germline, CDR1 SGHTA and CDR2 FQGNSA. The CDR3 DNA follows: TGTGCCAGCAGCTCCCCCCCCCAGATAGGCCGGGGCTCCTACAATGAGCAGTTCTTC. Amino acids: CASSSPPQIGRGSYNEQFF.

V gene TRBV2 combines with J gene TRBJ2-7; 8 bases align to TRBD2. Germline-derived CDR1 and CDR2 are SNHLY and FYNNEI. The CDR3 runs 10 residues. Unmatched junction bases numbered 4, after V lost 11 bases and J lost 7 bases. This CDR3 is CASGGGEQYF. In DNA, the CDR3 is TGTGCCTCGGGCGGGGGGGAGCAGTACTTC.

V and J are TRBV7-9 and TRBJ2-6; 9 nucleotides line up with TRBD2. The CDR3 covers 18 residues. CDR1 and CDR2 (germline): SEHNR, FQNEAQ (reference sequence). V lost 5 bases to trimming and J lost 0 bases; unmatched junction nucleotides: 8. CDR3: CASSDASGVASGANVLTF. The CDR3 DNA reads TGTGCCAGCAGCGACGCTAGCGGGGTTGCCTCTGGGGCCAACGTCCTGACTTTC.

The chain's CDR3 is CASSLRNGYSPLHF. The CDR3 bases are TGTGCCAGCAGCTTACGGAATGGATATTCACCCCTCCACTTT. This chain connects TRBV11-3 to TRBJ1-6; D is uncertain. The germline V gene encodes CDR1 SGHNT and CDR2 YENEEA. The CDR3 runs to 14 residues. V was cut by 2 bases and J by 8 bases, with 10 bases left in between.

The CDR3 DNA reads as TGTGCCAGCAGTCAGACATATAGCAATCAGCCCCAGCATTTT. This sequence encodes CASSQTYSNQPQHF. The V call is TRBV2, the J call TRBJ1-5; D uncertain. CDR3 size: 14 residues. CDR1 SNHLY and CDR2 FYNNEI come from the germline V gene. V dropped 5 bases and J dropped 0 bases, with 8 bases sitting between them.

This clone was observed a single time. The chain recombines TRBV24-1 with TRBJ2-1; tentative D call: TRBD1 (6 bases). Trimming pared 2 bases from V and 8 bases from J, leaving 18 bases between. This CDR3 contains 16 residues. In germline, CDR1 is KGHDR, CDR2 SFDVKD. The CDR3 DNA reads as TGTGCCACCAGTGATTCAGGGGCCGCGAAAGTATATGAGCAGTTCTTC. Its protein product is CATSDSGAAKVYEQFF.

V usage is TRBV7-2 and J usage is TRBJ2-3, with TRBD1 matching 9 bases. The length of the CDR3 is 15 residues. Trimming at V came to 5 bases and at J to 6 bases, leaving 9 bases not matched to a gene. Germline V gene data show CDR1 as SGHTA and CDR2 as FQGNSA. The CDR3 DNA reads TGTGCCAGCAGCCGCGGACAGGGGATCGGCGATACGCAGTATTTT. This codes for CASSRGQGIGDTQYF.

This clone was detected only once. At one boundary the junction diverges from the germline segment, which might be a read error. This chain joins TRBV20-1 and TRBJ1-3; D is ambiguous. The germline CDR1 and CDR2 sequences are DFQATT and SNEGSKA (reference sequence). CDR3 length: 11 residues. In nucleotides, the CDR3 is TGCAGTGCTCCCCGTGGAAGCACCATATATTTT. It codes for CSAPRGSTIYF.

The CDR3 region has the DNA TGTGCCAGCAGCTTTTCAACAGGGGGCTTCGAGCAGTACTTC. This codes for CASSFSTGGFEQYF. This chain connects TRBV11-3 to TRBJ2-7; 9 positions agree with TRBD1. V was clipped by 3 bases and J by 6 bases; unmatched bases: 6. This CDR3 comprises 14 residues. Per germline, CDR1 SGHNT and CDR2 YENEEA.

The chain links TRBV7-2 to TRBJ1-4, with D possibly matching TRBD1 (5 bases). V shed 6 bases and J shed 8 bases, with 16 bases lying between them. The germline V gene has CDR1 SGHTA and CDR2 FQGNSA. The CDR3 covers 14 residues. The CDR3 is CASSPGRGEEKLFF. As DNA, the CDR3 is TGTGCCAGCAGTCCAGGGAGAGGCGAGGAAAAACTGTTTTTT.

The CDR3, as DNA: TGCAGCGTTGGGGGGGAGGGACTATCCTACGAGCAGTACTTC. Amino acid sequence: CSVGGEGLSYEQYF. The rearrangement links TRBV29-1 to TRBJ2-7, with 7 bases matching TRBD2. This CDR3 comprises 14 residues. Losses at the gene ends were 4 bases for V and 1 base for J; bases not matched to a gene: 7. Germline CDR1 and CDR2: SQVTM and ANQGSEA.

V and J are TRBV4-2 and TRBJ1-2; D remains ambiguous. The ends were cut back, 3 bases at V and 4 bases at J, with 15 bases in the middle. This CDR3 region has 15 residues. Germline V gives CDR1 LGHNA, CDR2 YNFKEQ. The CDR3 DNA is TGTGCCAGCAGCCACCTACCCCCAGATTCCTATGGCTACACCTTC. Its translation: CASSHLPPDSYGYTF.

This clone was seen a single time. This chain connects TRBV4-1 to TRBJ1-1, with TRBD1 matching 10 bases. J lost 3 bases, V lost 5 bases, and 6 bases had no gene match. Germline CDR1 MGHRA, CDR2 YSYEKL. The CDR3 length is 15 residues. As DNA, the CDR3 is TGCGCCAGCAGCTACGCCGGGACAGGGGACACTGAAGCTTTCTTT. This gives the protein CASSYAGTGDTEAFF.

As for this clone: At one end the junction does not follow the germline gene, possibly because of a read error. The chain recombines TRBV10-3 with TRBJ1-1; possibly TRBD1 for D (6 bases). This CDR3 comprises 17 residues. Germline lookup yields CDR1 ENHRY and CDR2 SYGVKD. The CDR3 DNA reads as TGTGCCATCAGTGAGACACAGGGAGGTTTGGAGAACACTGAAGCTCTCTTT. The encoded protein is CAISETQGGLENTEALF.

The gene calls are TRBV6-5 and TRBJ2-2, with D tentatively TRBD2 (6 bases). Germline-derived CDR1 and CDR2 are MNHEY and SVGAGI. Trimming removed 3 bases at V and 0 bases at J, with 11 bases between. This CDR3 has 16 amino acids. The CDR3 DNA sequence: TGTGCCAGCAGTTATGTCGGGACTCCGAACACCGGGGAGCTGTTTTTT. Its translation: CASSYVGTPNTGELFF.

This chain links TRBV5-1 with TRBJ1-3; D ambiguous. The CDR3 has 15 residues. Trimming removed 3 bases from V and 2 bases from J, with 12 bases in between. Germline lookup yields CDR1 SGHRS and CDR2 YFSETQ. The CDR3 loop reads CASSSVLEAGNTIYF. In DNA, the CDR3 is TGCGCCAGCAGCTCCGTCCTGGAGGCTGGAAACACCATATATTTT.

V is TRBV7-9 and J is TRBJ1-1; D call uncertain. This CDR3 is 13 amino acids long. In germline, CDR1 is SEHNR, CDR2 FQNEAQ (reference sequence). Trimming cost V 3 bases and J 8 bases, with 13 bases left between them. The CDR3 sequence: CASSFKWGSEAFF. CDR3 nucleotides: TGTGCCAGCAGCTTCAAGTGGGGTTCCGAAGCTTTCTTT.